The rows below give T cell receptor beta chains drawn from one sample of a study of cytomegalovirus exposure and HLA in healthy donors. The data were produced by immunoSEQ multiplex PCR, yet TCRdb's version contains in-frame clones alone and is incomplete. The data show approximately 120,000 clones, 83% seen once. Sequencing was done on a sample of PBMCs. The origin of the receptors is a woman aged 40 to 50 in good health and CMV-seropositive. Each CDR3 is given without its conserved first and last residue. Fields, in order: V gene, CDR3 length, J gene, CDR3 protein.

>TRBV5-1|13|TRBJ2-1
ASSLAGQENNEQF
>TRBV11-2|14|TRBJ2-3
ASSRRLAGSTDTQY
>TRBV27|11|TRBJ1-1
ASSIGGRTEAF
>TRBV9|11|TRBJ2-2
ASSPMSTGELF
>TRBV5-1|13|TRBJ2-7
ASSKGAGGAYEQY
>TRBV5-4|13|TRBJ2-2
ASSLGRGNTGELF
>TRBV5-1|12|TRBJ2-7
ASSLPWEGAEQY
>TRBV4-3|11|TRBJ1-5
ASSQGGNQPQH
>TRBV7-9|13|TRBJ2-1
ASSTLAGGPNEQF
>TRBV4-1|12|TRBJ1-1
ASSKNTVNTEAF
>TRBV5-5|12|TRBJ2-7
ASSLVGQGYEQY
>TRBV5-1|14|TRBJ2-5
ASSLLVVARKETQY
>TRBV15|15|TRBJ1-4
ATSRDHLQGRPEKLF
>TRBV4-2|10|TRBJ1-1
ASSQETGEAF
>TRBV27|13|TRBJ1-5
ASRGAALGDQPQH
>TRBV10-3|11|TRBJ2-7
AISEFASYEQY
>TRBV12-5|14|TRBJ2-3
ASGLGLAVSTDTQY
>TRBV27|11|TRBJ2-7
ASSFAGAYEQY
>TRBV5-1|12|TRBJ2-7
ASSPETGTNEQY
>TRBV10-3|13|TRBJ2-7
AIRFGRGPSYEQY
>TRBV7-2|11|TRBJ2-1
ASSIIPGYEQF
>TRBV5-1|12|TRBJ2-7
ASNLGTRRSEQY
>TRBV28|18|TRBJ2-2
ASREAWTGGGGDDTGELF
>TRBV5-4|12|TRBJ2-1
ASSSGLVYNEQF
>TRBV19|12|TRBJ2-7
ASSISPEGYEQY
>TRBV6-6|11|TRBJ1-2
ASRTVGVGGYT
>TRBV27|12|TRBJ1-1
ASAGAVMNTEAF
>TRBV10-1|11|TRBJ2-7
ASSVGQGYEQY
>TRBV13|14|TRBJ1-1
ASSLRQGARVTEAF
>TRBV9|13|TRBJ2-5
ASSSRAGVQETQY
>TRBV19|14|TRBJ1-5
ASSIIGNRVDQPQH